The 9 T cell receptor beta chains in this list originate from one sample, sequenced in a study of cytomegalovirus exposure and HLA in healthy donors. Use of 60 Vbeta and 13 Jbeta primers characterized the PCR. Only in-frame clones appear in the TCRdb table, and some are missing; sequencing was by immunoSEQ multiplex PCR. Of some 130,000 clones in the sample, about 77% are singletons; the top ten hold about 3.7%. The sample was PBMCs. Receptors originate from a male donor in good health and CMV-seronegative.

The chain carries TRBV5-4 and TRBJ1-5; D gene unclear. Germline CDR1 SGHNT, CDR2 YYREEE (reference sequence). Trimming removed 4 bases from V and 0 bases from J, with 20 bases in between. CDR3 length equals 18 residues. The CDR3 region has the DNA TGTGCCAGCAGCGACCCCCTTGAGGACTCATATAGCAATCAGCCCCAGCATTTT. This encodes CASSDPLEDSYSNQPQHF. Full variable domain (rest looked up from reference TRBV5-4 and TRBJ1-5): ETGVTQSPTHLIKTRGQQVTLRCSSQSGHNTVSWYQQALGQGPQFIFQYYREEENGRGNFPPRFSGLQFPNYSSELNVNALELDDSALYLCASSDPLEDSYSNQPQHFGDGTRLSIL.

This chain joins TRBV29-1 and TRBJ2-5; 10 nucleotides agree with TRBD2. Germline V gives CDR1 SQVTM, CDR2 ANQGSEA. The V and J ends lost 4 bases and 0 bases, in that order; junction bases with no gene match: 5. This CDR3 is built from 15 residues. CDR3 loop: CSVGLAGAYQETQYF. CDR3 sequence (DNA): TGCAGCGTTGGTCTAGCGGGAGCGTACCAAGAGACCCAGTACTTC.

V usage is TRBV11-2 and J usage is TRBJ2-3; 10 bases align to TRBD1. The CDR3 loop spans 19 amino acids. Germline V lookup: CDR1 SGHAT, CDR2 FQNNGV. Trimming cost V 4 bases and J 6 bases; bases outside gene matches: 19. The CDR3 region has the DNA TGTGCCAGCAGCTCCTCAATAGGACAGGGGGAGGATGGGGTGGATACGCAGTATTTT. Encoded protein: CASSSSIGQGEDGVDTQYF.

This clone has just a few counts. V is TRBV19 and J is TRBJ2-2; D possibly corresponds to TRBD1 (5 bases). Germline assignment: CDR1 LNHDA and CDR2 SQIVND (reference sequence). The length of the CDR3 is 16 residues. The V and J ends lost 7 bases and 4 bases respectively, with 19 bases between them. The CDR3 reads CASNRGTELSTGELFF. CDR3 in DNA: TGTGCCAGTAATAGGGGAACGGAGTTGAGCACCGGGGAGCTGTTTTTT.

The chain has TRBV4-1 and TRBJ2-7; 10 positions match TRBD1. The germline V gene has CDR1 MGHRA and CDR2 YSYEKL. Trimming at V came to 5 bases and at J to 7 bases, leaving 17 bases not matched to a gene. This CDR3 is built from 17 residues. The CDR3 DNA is TGCGCCAGCAGCTCCGGGACAGGGGTTTCCTCGCAGCGGGAGCAGTACTTC. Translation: CASSSGTGVSSQREQYF.

This CDR3 reads CASSLGDSPLHF. In DNA form, the CDR3 reads TGTGCCAGCAGCCTCGGTGATTCACCCCTCCACTTT. V and J are TRBV7-9 and TRBJ1-6, with D hard to call. This CDR3 contains 12 residues. V lost 5 bases and J lost 8, with 7 bases in between. From germline, CDR1 is SEHNR and CDR2 FQNEAQ (reference sequence).

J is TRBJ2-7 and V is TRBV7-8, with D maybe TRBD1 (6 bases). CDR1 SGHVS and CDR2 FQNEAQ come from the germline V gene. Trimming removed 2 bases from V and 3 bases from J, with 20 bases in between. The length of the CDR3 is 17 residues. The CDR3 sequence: CASSLTPPGERFYEQYF. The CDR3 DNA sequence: TGTGCCAGCAGCTTAACCCCCCCAGGGGAGAGATTCTACGAGCAGTACTTC. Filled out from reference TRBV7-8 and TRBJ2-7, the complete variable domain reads GAGVSQSPRYKVAKRGQDVALRCDPISGHVSLFWYQQALGQGPEFLTYFQNEAQLDKSGLPSDRFFAERPEGSVSTLKIQRTQQEDSAVYLCASSLTPPGERFYEQYFGPGTRLTVT.

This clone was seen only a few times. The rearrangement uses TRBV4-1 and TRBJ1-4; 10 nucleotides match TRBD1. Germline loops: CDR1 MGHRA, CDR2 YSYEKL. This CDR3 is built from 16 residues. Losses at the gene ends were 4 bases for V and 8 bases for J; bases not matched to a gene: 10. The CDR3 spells CASSPSGQGTYEKLFF. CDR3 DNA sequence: TGCGCCAGCAGCCCCTCGGGACAGGGGACCTACGAAAAACTGTTTTTT.

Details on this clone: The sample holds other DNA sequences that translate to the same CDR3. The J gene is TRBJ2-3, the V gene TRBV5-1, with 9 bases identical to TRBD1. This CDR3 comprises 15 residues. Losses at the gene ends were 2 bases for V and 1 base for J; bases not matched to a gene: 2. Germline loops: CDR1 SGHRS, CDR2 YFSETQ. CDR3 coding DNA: TGCGCCAGCAGCTTACAGGGGGCTCGCACAGATACGCAGTATTTT. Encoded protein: CASSLQGARTDTQYF.